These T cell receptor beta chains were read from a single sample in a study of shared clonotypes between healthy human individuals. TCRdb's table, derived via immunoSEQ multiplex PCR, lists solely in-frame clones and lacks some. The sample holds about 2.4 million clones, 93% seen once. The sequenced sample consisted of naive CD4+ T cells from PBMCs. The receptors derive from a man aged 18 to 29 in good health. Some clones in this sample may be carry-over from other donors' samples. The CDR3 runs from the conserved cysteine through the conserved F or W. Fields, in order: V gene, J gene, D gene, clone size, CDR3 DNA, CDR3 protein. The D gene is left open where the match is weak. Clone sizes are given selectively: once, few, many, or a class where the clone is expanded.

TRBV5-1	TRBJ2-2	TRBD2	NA	TGCGCCAGCAGCTTTGTAGCGGGGGCGAACACCGGGGAGCTGTTTTTT	CASSFVAGANTGELFF
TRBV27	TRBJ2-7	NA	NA	TGTGCCAGCAGTTTCGGGAGAAGGCCTGGGGCGGACGAGCAGTACTTC	CASSFGRRPGADEQYF
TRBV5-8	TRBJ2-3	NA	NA	TGTGCCAGCACACCGGGCCCGGGGAGCACAGATACGCAGTATTTT	CASTPGPGSTDTQYF
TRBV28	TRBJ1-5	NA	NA	TGTGCCAACACAAAACATGGCAATCAGCCCCAGCATTTT	CANTKHGNQPQHF
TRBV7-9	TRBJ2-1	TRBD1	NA	TGTGCCAGCAGCCGCCTATTAACAGGGGGCAATGAGCAGTTCTTC	CASSRLLTGGNEQFF
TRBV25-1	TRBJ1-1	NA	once	TGTGCCAGCAGTCGAGGGGCGCATGATGAAGCTTTCTTT	CASSRGAHDEAFF
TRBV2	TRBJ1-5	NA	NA	TGTGCCAGCAGTCCGACCCCGGTTCCCCAGCCCCAGCATTTT	CASSPTPVPQPQHF
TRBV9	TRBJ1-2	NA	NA	TGTGCCAGCAGCGCGGATGGAGGGTATGGCTACACCTTC	CASSADGGYGYTF
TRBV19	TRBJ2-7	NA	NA	TGTGCCAGTAGTATAGCGGGAGTCTCCTACGAGCAGTACTTC	CASSIAGVSYEQYF
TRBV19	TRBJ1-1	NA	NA	TGTGCCAGTAGCCATACCAGGACCATGAACACTGAAGCTTTCTTT	CASSHTRTMNTEAFF
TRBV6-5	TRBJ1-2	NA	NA	TGTGCCAGCAGTTACCGAGGAGCGAACTATGGCTACACCTTC	CASSYRGANYGYTF
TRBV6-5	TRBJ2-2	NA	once	TGTGCCAGCTTGTCTCGACTCTCAAGCACCGGGGAGCTGTTTTTT	CASLSRLSSTGELFF
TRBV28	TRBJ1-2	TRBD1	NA	TGTGCCAGCAGTTCAGGGACAGTCGGGTATGGCTACACCTTC	CASSSGTVGYGYTF
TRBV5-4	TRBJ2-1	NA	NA	TGTGCCAGCAGCTTGAGCGGCAGGGACCCACAGTTCTTC	CASSLSGRDPQFF
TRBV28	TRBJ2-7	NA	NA	TGTGCCAGCATCCCCACTGGGCTAGCTCAGACCTACGAGCAGTACTTC	CASIPTGLAQTYEQYF
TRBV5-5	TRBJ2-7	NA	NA	TGTGCCAGCAGAGCTTTATGGGGACCAGGGGCTAACTACGAGCAGTACTTC	CASRALWGPGANYEQYF
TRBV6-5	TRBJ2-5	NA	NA	TGTGCCAGCAGTTACTCTAGGGAGACCCAGTACTTC	CASSYSRETQYF
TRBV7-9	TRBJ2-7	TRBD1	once	TGTGCCAGCAGCCGAACCTCCGGGACAGGTTCCTACGAGCAGTACTTC	CASSRTSGTGSYEQYF
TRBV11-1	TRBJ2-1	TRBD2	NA	TGTGCCAGCCAAGCCAGCGGGGGGGTCAATGAGCAGTTCTTC	CASQASGGVNEQFF
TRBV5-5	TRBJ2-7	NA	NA	TGTGCCAGCAGCTTGGCCGTTTCTCGAGAGCAGTACTTC	CASSLAVSREQYF
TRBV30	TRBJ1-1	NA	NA	TGTGCCTGGAGGGTACAGCTAAACACTGAAGCTTTCTTT	CAWRVQLNTEAFF
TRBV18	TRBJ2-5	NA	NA	TGTGCCAGCTCACTCACCATCCAAGAGACCCAGTACTTC	CASSLTIQETQYF
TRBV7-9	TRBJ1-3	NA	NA	TGTGCCAGCAGCTTAACCTCCCGACCCACATTTTCTGGAAACACCATATATTTT	CASSLTSRPTFSGNTIYF
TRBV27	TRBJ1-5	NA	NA	TGTGCCAGCGGCCTATACAGGATAAGCAATCAGCCCCAGCATTTT	CASGLYRISNQPQHF
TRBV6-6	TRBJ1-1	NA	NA	TGTGCCAGCAGTCGGGATGCGGGGGCGGGTGAAGCTTTCTTT	CASSRDAGAGEAFF
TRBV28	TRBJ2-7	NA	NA	TGTGCCAGCAGTTTTACGGGAGCAGTCTACGAGCAGTACTTC	CASSFTGAVYEQYF
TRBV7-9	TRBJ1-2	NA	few	TGTGCCAGCGGATACAGGGTGGAGGTCTATGGCTACACCTTC	CASGYRVEVYGYTF
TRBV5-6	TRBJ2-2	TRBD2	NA	TGTGCCAGCAGCCCTCTGGGGGGAGGGACCGGGGAGCTGTTTTTT	CASSPLGGGTGELFF
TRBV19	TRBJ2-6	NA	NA	TGTGCCAGTATGAGCCCCGAATCTGGGGCCAACGTCCTGACTTTC	CASMSPESGANVLTF
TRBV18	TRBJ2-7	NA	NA	TGTGCCAGCTCACCAGGCGGCTCCTACGAGCAGTACTTC	CASSPGGSYEQYF
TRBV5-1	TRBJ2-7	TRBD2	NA	TGCGCCAGCAGCTTACCTACTAGCGGGAGCTACGAGCAGTACTTC	CASSLPTSGSYEQYF
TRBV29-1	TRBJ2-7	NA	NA	TGCAGCGTTCTTGGGACACAGACCTACGAGCAGTACTTC	CSVLGTQTYEQYF
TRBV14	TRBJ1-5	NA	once	TGTGCCAGCAGCCAAGAGACGTGCATAAAGCCCCAGCATTTT	CASSQETCIKPQHF
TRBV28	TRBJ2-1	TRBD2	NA	TGTGCCAGCACCGCCGCAGGGCGGGAGCGGTTCTTC	CASTAAGRERFF
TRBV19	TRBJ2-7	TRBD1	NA	TGTGCCAGTAGTATAGGGTTGGGACAGGGATCGGCGGGCTACGAGCAGTACTTC	CASSIGLGQGSAGYEQYF
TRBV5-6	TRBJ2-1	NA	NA	TGTGCCAGCAGCTTGAGGGGAAGGTCCTACAATGAGCAGTTCTTC	CASSLRGRSYNEQFF
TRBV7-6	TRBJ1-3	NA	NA	TGTGCCAGCAGCTTAGCCGGGACTGGAAACACCATATATTTT	CASSLAGTGNTIYF
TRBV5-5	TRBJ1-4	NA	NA	TGTGCCAGCAGCTTCGGGTCCACAGAGGAAAAACTGTTTTTT	CASSFGSTEEKLFF
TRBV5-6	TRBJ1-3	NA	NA	TGTGCCAGCAGCTTGGGGTCGGGGATCTCTGGAAACACCATATATTTT	CASSLGSGISGNTIYF